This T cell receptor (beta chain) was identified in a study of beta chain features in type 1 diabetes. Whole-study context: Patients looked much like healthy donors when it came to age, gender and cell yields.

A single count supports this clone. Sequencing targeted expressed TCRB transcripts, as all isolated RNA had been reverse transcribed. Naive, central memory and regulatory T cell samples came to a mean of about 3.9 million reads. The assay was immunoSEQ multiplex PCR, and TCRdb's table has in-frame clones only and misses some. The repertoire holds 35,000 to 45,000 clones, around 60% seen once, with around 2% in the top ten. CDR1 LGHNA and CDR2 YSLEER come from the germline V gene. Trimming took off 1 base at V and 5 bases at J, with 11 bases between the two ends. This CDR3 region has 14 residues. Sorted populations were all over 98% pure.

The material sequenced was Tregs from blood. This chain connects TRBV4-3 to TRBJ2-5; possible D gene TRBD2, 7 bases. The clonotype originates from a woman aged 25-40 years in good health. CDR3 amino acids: CASSQGGGAETQYF. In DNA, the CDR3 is TGCGCCAGCAGCCAAGGGGGGGGCGCGGAGACCCAGTACTTC.